The entry below gives a single TCR beta chain sequence along with its context. V shed 6 bases and J shed 1 base, with 10 bases lying between them. Germline loops: CDR1 SQVTM, CDR2 ANQGSEA. The CDR3 loop spans 13 amino acids. The data belong to a study of graft-versus-host responses after intestinal transplantation. Data came from immunoSEQ multiplex PCR; TCRdb stores just in-frame clones and leaves some out. There are some 40,000 clones in the sample; approximately 89% occur only once, and around 7% lies in the top ten. Sequencing used PBMCs, obtained roughly 270 days after transplant. This receptor was obtained from a human patient who received an intestinal transplant, so some T cells may come from the graft donor. The chain combines TRBV29-1 with TRBJ2-4; D is tentatively TRBD1 or TRBD2 (5 bases each). CDR3 protein: CSVGEGAKNIQYF. DNA for the CDR3: TGCAGCGTGGGAGAGGGGGCCAAAAACATTCAGTACTTC.